The clone carrying this T cell receptor (beta chain) was observed a handful of times. No antigen is known for it. TCRdb reanalysed the 5' RACE reads using MiXCR and keeps one entry per CDR3 protein. The sample records about 720,000 distinct CDR3 sequences, roughly 18% being singletons. These data are taken from a study of identical twins. General study results and limits: Researchers reported excess low generation probability among twin-shared out-of-frame alpha sequences.

The CDR3 is 12 residues long. The ends were cut back, 6 bases at V and 7 bases at J, with 12 bases in the middle. CDR1 ENHRY and CDR2 SYGVKD come from the germline V gene. These sequences were also reported in another study, on T cells expressing NK-cell markers.

The sample was PBMCs. The chain uses TRBV10-3 and TRBJ1-1, with a possible D match to TRBD1 (5 bases). This TCR was recovered from a woman between 18 and 30 years old in good health. The CDR3 reads CAIRKTGGEAFF. In DNA form, the CDR3 reads TGTGCCATCAGGAAGACCGGGGGTGAAGCTTTCTTT.